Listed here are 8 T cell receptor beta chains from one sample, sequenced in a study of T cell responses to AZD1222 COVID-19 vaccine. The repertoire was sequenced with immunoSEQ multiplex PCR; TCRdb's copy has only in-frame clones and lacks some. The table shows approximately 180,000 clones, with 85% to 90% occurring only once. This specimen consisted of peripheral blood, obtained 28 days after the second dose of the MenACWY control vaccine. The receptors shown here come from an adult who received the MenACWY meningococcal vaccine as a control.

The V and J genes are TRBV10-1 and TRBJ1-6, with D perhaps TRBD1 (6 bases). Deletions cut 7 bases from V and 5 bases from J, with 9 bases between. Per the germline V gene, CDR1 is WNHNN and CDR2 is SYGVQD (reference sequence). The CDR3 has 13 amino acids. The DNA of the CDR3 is TGCGCCAGCAACAGGGACCATAATTCACCCCTCCACTTT. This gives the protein CASNRDHNSPLHF.

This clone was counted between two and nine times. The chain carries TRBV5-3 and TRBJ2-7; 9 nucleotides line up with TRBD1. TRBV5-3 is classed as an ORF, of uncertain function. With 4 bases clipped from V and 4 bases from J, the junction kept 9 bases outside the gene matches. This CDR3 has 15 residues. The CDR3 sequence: CARSNPRDREYEQYF. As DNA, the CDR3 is TGTGCCAGAAGCAACCCAAGGGACAGGGAATACGAGCAGTACTTC.

The CDR3 region has the DNA TGTGCCAGCAGCCCCAGGACAAACCTTAACTATGGCTACACCTTC. It specifies CASSPRTNLNYGYTF. The V gene is TRBV9, the J gene TRBJ1-2, with D possibly matching TRBD1 (5 bases). The CDR3 is 15 amino acids. Trimming cost V 4 bases and J 1 base, with 14 bases left between them. CDR1 is SGDLS and CDR2 is YYNGEE in the germline V gene.

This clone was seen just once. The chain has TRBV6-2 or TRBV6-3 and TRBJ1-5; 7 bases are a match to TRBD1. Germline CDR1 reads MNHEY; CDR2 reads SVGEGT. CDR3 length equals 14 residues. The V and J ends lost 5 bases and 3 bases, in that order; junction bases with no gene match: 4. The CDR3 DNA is TGTGCCAGCAGTGGACAGGTACTCAATCAGCCCCAGCATTTT. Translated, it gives CASSGQVLNQPQHF.

The CDR3 reads CASSLVAGPTLNSYEQYF. In DNA, the CDR3 is TGTGCCAGCAGCTTGGTAGCGGGACCTACGCTCAACTCCTACGAGCAGTACTTC. This chain links TRBV5-5 with TRBJ2-7, with TRBD2 matching 8 bases. Germline CDR1 reads SGHKS; CDR2 reads YYEKEE (reference sequence). The CDR3 runs to 18 residues. After removal of 0 bases from V and 0 bases from J, the junction contained 11 bases not matched to a gene.

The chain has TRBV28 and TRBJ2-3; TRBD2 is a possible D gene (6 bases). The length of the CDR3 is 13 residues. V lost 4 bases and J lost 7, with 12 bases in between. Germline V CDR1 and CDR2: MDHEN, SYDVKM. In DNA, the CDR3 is TGTGCCAGCAGTTGGCCGCGCGGGAATACGCAGTATTTT. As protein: CASSWPRGNTQYF.

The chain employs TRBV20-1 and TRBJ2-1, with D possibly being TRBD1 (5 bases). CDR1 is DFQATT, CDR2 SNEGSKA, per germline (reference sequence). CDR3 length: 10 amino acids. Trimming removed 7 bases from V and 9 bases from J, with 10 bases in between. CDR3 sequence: CSGGAVEQFF. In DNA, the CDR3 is TGCAGTGGTGGGGCCGTTGAGCAGTTCTTC.

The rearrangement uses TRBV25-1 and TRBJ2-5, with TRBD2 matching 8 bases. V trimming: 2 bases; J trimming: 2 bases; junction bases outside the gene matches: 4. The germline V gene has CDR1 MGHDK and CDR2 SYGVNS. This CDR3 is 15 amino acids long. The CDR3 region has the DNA TGTGCCAGCAGTGAAGCTAGCGGGCAGCAAGAGACCCAGTACTTC. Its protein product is CASSEASGQQETQYF.